The 27 T cell receptor beta chains given below trace back to one sample, sequenced in a study of beta chain features in type 1 diabetes. The isolated RNA, all of it, was reverse transcribed, so expressed TCRB transcripts were what got sequenced. Only in-frame clones appear in the TCRdb table, and some are missing; sequencing was by immunoSEQ multiplex PCR. The data hold around 240,000 clones, with 68% observed a single time. The specimen was naive CD4+ T cells from blood. These TCRs come from a man under 40 in good health.

The V gene is TRBV20-1, the J gene TRBJ1-5; D is unclear. This CDR3 is 10 amino acids long. Per germline, CDR1 DFQATT and CDR2 SNEGSKA (reference sequence). Trimming took off 5 bases at V and 9 bases at J, with 8 bases between the two ends. CDR3 bases: TGCAGTGCTGGACCTTCGCCCCAGCATTTT. Translated, it gives CSAGPSPQHF.

This clone was detected a few times. CDR3 sequence reads: CASRTGLRGYTQYF. CDR3 bases: TGTGCCAGCCGTACCGGGCTGAGGGGATATACGCAGTATTTT. This chain links TRBV13 with TRBJ2-3, with D tentatively TRBD1 or TRBD2 (5 bases each). Germline lookup yields CDR1 PRHDT and CDR2 FYEKMQ (reference sequence). This CDR3 is 14 amino acids long. The V end lost 8 bases, the J end lost 7 bases, and 19 bases lay between the germline ends. The full variable domain, with the rest looked up from reference TRBV13 and TRBJ2-3, is AAGVIQSPRHLIKEKRETATLKCYPIPRHDTVYWYQQGPGQDPQFLISFYEKMQSDKGSIPDRFSAQQFSDYHSELNMSSLELGDSALYFCASRTGLRGYTQYFGPGTRLTVL.

J is TRBJ1-5 and V is TRBV4-3, with D tentatively TRBD1 (5 bases). The CDR3 is 15 amino acids. Germline values: CDR1 LGHNA, CDR2 YSLEER. The germline V and J ends were trimmed by 1 base and 4 bases, with 11 bases remaining between them. The CDR3 here is CASSQGGVTNQPQHF. DNA of the CDR3: TGCGCCAGCAGCCAAGGGGGCGTGACAAATCAGCCCCAGCATTTT.

The chain joins TRBV18 to TRBJ2-7, with D unclear. There are 14 residues in the CDR3. Germline-derived CDR1 and CDR2 are KGHSH and LQKENI. Trimming shortened V by 3 bases and J by 3 bases, and 12 bases separated the two germline ends. CDR3 sequence reads: CASSPRAGIYEQYF. The CDR3 DNA reads TGTGCCAGCTCACCTCGGGCAGGAATCTACGAGCAGTACTTC.

The chain carries TRBV18 and TRBJ2-6; D not resolved. Looked up from germline, CDR1 is KGHSH and CDR2 is LQKENI. V dropped 4 bases and J dropped 0 bases, with 7 bases sitting between them. The CDR3 runs to 15 residues. CDR3 nucleotide sequence: TGTGCCAGCTCACAAGGATACTCTGGGGCCAACGTCCTGACTTTC. Amino acid sequence: CASSQGYSGANVLTF.

The rearrangement links TRBV11-2 to TRBJ2-1, with a weak D call TRBD2 (6 bases). The CDR3 spans 13 residues. Germline CDR1 reads SGHAT; CDR2 reads FQNNGV. V was pared by 0 bases and J by 7 bases, with 7 bases between. CDR3 bases: TGTGCCAGCAGCTTAGATGCGGGAAATGAGCAGTTCTTC. Translating it yields CASSLDAGNEQFF.

The chain links TRBV14 to TRBJ2-7; the D is unclear. The CDR3 runs 13 residues. The germline V gene has CDR1 SGHDN and CDR2 FVKESK. V dropped 4 bases and J dropped 9 bases, with 16 bases sitting between them. The CDR3 loop is CASSPKIGLGQYF. As DNA, the CDR3 is TGTGCCAGCAGCCCGAAAATTGGGTTGGGGCAGTACTTC.

As for this clone: In the same sample, other DNA sequences code for this CDR3. The chain joins TRBV30 to TRBJ1-1; D is unresolved. Germline CDR1 is GTSNPN and CDR2 is SVGIG (reference sequence). This CDR3 is built from 13 residues. The ends were cut back, 0 bases at V and 2 bases at J, with 7 bases in the middle. This CDR3 is CAWSVRTNTEAFF. The CDR3 nucleotides are TGTGCCTGGAGTGTGCGGACCAACACTGAAGCTTTCTTT.

The rearrangement joins TRBV7-2 to TRBJ1-2; 7 positions agree with TRBD1. V gave up 5 bases and J gave up 4 bases; unmatched junction bases: 10. Germline loops: CDR1 SGHTA, CDR2 FQGNSA. This CDR3 has 15 amino acids. CDR3 region: CASSTKTGYGYGYTF. CDR3 DNA sequence: TGTGCCAGCAGCACAAAGACAGGGTACGGCTATGGCTACACCTTC.

This chain connects TRBV7-2 to TRBJ2-5; D is ambiguous. The germline CDR1 and CDR2 sequences are SGHTA and FQGNSA. Trimming removed 3 bases from V and 2 bases from J, with 7 bases in between. This CDR3 contains 13 residues. CDR3 DNA sequence: TGTGCCAGCAGCTTGAGGTGGCAAGAGACCCAGTACTTC. Residues: CASSLRWQETQYF.

The V call is TRBV27, the J call TRBJ2-7; 9 bases agree with TRBD2. CDR3 length: 16 amino acids. Per germline, CDR1 MNHEY and CDR2 SMNVEV (reference sequence). V shed 1 base, J shed 5 bases, and the junction held 9 bases outside the gene matches. Here the CDR3 DNA reads TGTGCCAGCAGTTTATTCCCAGCGGGAGGAATAGACGAGCAGTACTTC. This encodes CASSLFPAGGIDEQYF.

This clone showed up just once. This chain joins TRBV30 and TRBJ2-7; D remains ambiguous. Trimming left V 0 bases short and J 7 bases short, with 13 bases between. The CDR3 runs to 13 residues. Germline V gene data show CDR1 as GTSNPN and CDR2 as SVGIG (reference sequence). The CDR3: CAWSVGVSLEQYF. The CDR3 DNA sequence: TGTGCCTGGAGTGTAGGCGTATCGTTGGAGCAGTACTTC.

This chain joins TRBV29-1 and TRBJ2-7, with D unclear. Germline CDR1 and CDR2: SQVTM and ANQGSEA. Trimming cost V 4 bases and J 8 bases, with 15 bases left between them. This CDR3 region has 12 residues. The DNA for the CDR3 is TGCAGCGTTGCGGAAAACACAGATAAGCAGTACTTC. Encoded protein: CSVAENTDKQYF.

The rearrangement uses TRBV9 and TRBJ2-3, with D uncertain. CDR1 is SGDLS, CDR2 YYNGEE, per germline. V lost 0 bases and J lost 7, with 3 bases in between. The CDR3 spans 11 residues. The CDR3 spells CASSVENTQYF. The CDR3 bases are TGTGCCAGCAGCGTAGAAAATACGCAGTATTTT.

The rearrangement links TRBV7-9 to TRBJ2-7; 10 bases fit TRBD1. The CDR3 has 15 amino acids. With V trimmed by 5 bases and J by 6 bases, 10 bases remained unmatched. Germline-derived CDR1 and CDR2 are SEHNR and FQNEAQ (reference sequence). CDR3 in amino acids: CASSRLPGQGPEQYF. The DNA for the CDR3 is TGTGCCAGCAGCCGACTTCCGGGACAGGGGCCCGAGCAGTACTTC.

The rearrangement joins TRBV30 to TRBJ1-4; D remains unclear. CDR1 and CDR2 from the germline V gene are GTSNPN and SVGIG (reference sequence). The CDR3 contains 13 residues. Trimming pared 0 bases from V and 7 bases from J, leaving 9 bases between. This CDR3 reads CAWSVYWGEKLFF. The CDR3 region has the DNA TGTGCCTGGAGTGTATATTGGGGTGAAAAACTGTTTTTT. Full variable domain (missing parts from reference TRBV30 and TRBJ1-4): SQTIHQWPATLVQPVGSPLSLECTVEGTSNPNLYWYRQAAGRGLQLLFYSVGIGQISSEVPQNLSASRPQDRQFILSSKKLLLSDSGFYLCAWSVYWGEKLFFGSGTQLSVL.

In its sample, this clone was seen a few times. V is TRBV6-1 and J is TRBJ2-3; a possible D gene is TRBD2 (6 bases). CDR3 length: 14 residues. The ends were cut back, 4 bases at V and 2 bases at J, with 10 bases in the middle. CDR1 MNHNS and CDR2 SASEGT come from the germline V gene. The CDR3 region is CASSAAGSTDTQYF. The CDR3 region has the DNA TGTGCCAGCAGTGCCGCGGGGTCCACAGATACGCAGTATTTT.

The chain employs TRBV2 and TRBJ2-3; 8 bases are a match to TRBD1. The CDR3 has 14 residues. Trimming cost V 6 bases and J 0 bases; bases outside gene matches: 2. Germline V gives CDR1 SNHLY, CDR2 FYNNEI. As DNA, the CDR3 is TGTGCCAGCAGGTGGACAGGGAGCACAGATACGCAGTATTTT. Protein sequence: CASRWTGSTDTQYF.

V usage is TRBV6-5 and J usage is TRBJ2-5; tentatively, D is TRBD1 (5 bases). Germline V lookup: CDR1 MNHEY, CDR2 SVGAGI. The ends were cut back, 2 bases at V and 5 bases at J, with 9 bases in the middle. There are 13 residues in the CDR3. The CDR3 DNA reads TGTGCCAGCAGTTACACCCCAGGGGAGACCCAGTACTTC. Its protein is CASSYTPGETQYF.

This clone was observed a few times. The gene calls are TRBV11-2 and TRBJ2-1; 12 bases are a match to TRBD2. Germline V gene sequence: CDR1 SGHAT, CDR2 FQNNGV. V lost 1 base and J lost 7; bases outside the gene matches: 8. The CDR3 is 17 amino acids. The DNA of the CDR3 is TGTGCCAGCAGCTTAGTACCGTCGACTAGCGGGAGAAATGAGCAGTTCTTC. It codes for CASSLVPSTSGRNEQFF.

This clone was found a few times. V is TRBV7-2 and J is TRBJ2-2; D gene ambiguous. Trimming shortened V by 5 bases and J by 4 bases, and 17 bases separated the two germline ends. Germline CDR1 and CDR2: SGHTA and FQGNSA. The CDR3 consists of 16 residues. The CDR3 coding sequence is TGTGCCAGCAGCCCCCTGTCGAGTTCGGTCACCGGGGAGCTGTTTTTT. This translates into CASSPLSSSVTGELFF. Full variable domain (missing parts from reference TRBV7-2 and TRBJ2-2): GAGVSQSPSNKVTEKGKDVELRCDPISGHTALYWYRQSLGQGLEFLIYFQGNSAPDKSGLPSDRFSAERTGGSVSTLTIQRTQQEDSAVYLCASSPLSSSVTGELFFGEGSRLTVL.

The chain carries TRBV9 and TRBJ1-1; D is ambiguous. The CDR3 spans 17 residues. V was shortened by 3 bases and J by 3 bases, with 21 bases between the two germline ends. The V gene's germline CDR1 is SGDLS and CDR2 YYNGEE. CDR3 protein: CASSGRAAGWEDTEAFF. The CDR3 DNA reads as TGTGCCAGCAGCGGCCGGGCCGCCGGTTGGGAAGACACTGAAGCTTTCTTT.

The chain carries TRBV29-1 and TRBJ2-3; D is possibly TRBD2 (6 bases). Germline loops: CDR1 SQVTM, CDR2 ANQGSEA. V was cut by 2 bases and J by 5 bases, with 14 bases left in between. This CDR3 region has 14 residues. The CDR3 spells CSVEKSGVGDTQYF. In DNA form, the CDR3 reads TGCAGCGTTGAAAAGTCGGGAGTGGGAGATACGCAGTATTTT.

The rearrangement links TRBV30 to TRBJ1-5; 9 bases agree with TRBD1. The CDR3 has 15 amino acids. Germline trimming cut 0 bases from V and 3 bases from J; bases unmatched to any gene: 3. Per germline, CDR1 GTSNPN and CDR2 SVGIG (reference sequence). Here the CDR3 DNA reads TGTGCCTGGAGTGTCCGGGACAGGGACAATCAGCCCCAGCATTTT. Encoded protein: CAWSVRDRDNQPQHF.

The chain is built from TRBV5-4 and TRBJ2-7; D ambiguous. V lost 0 bases to trimming and J lost 3 bases, with 4 bases between them. Germline CDR1 and CDR2: SGHNT and YYREEE (reference sequence). CDR3 length: 12 residues. CDR3 sequence reads: CASSLDNYEQYF. The CDR3, as DNA: TGTGCCAGCAGCTTGGACAACTACGAGCAGTACTTC.

The rearrangement links TRBV28 to TRBJ2-1; the D gene is possibly TRBD1 (6 bases). The CDR3 has 12 residues. V was shortened by 6 bases and J by 8 bases, with 11 bases between the two germline ends. Germline CDR1 is MDHEN and CDR2 is SYDVKM. The DNA of the CDR3 is TGTGCCAGCAGGCCCAGGGGCGATGAGCAGTTCTTC. It translates to CASRPRGDEQFF.

In regard to this clone: The same CDR3 also results from other DNA sequences found in this sample. The V and J genes are TRBV30 and TRBJ2-1; no clear D. Deletions cut 0 bases from V and 1 base from J, with 7 bases between. Germline assignment: CDR1 GTSNPN and CDR2 SVGIG (reference sequence). This CDR3 is 14 amino acids long. The CDR3 DNA follows: TGTGCCTGGAGTGTAGGAAAGTCCTACAATGAGCAGTTCTTC. This encodes CAWSVGKSYNEQFF.